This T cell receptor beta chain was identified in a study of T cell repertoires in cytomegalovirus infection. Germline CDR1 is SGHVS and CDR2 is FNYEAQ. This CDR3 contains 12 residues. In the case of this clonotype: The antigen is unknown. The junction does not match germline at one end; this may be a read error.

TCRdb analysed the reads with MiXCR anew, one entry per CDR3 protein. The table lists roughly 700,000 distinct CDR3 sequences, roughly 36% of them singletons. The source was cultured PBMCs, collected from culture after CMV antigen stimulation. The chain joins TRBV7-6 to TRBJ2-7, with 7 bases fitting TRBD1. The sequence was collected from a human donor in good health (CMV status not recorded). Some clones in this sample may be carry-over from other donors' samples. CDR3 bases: TGTGCCAGCAGCCCTACAGGGGTTCTCCTCGACTTC. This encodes CASSPTGVLLDF.